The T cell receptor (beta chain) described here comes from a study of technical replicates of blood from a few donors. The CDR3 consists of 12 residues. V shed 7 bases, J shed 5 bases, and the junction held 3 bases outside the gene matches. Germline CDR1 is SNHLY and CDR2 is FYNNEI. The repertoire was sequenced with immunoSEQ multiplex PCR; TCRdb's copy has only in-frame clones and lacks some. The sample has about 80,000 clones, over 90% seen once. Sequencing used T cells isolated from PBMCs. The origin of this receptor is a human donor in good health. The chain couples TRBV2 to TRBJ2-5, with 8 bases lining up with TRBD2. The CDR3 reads CASKGLEETQYF. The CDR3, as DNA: TGTGCCAGCAAGGGACTAGAGGAGACCCAGTACTTC.